This TCR beta chain was sequenced for a study of T cells in Graves' hyperthyroidism and ophthalmopathy. Study details: Before any treatment, at initial diagnosis, peripheral blood was collected.

RNA transcripts yielded amplified TCR beta CDR3 regions. HTBI primers were used for first-round RT-PCR of the TCR CDR3. MiXCR, applied by TCRdb to the multiplex PCR reads, yields one record per CDR3 protein. The data hold 410,000 or so distinct CDR3 sequences, with about 15% observed a single time. Study-wide findings and caveats: The model anticipated ophthalmopathy a median 6.5 months pre-onset.

The cohort's ophthalmopathy patients, a group with duration under 3 months, had a Clinical Activity Score of at least 3 and a NOSPECS grade of at least 4. The PBMCs had their origin in 10 ml of fresh peripheral blood. J lost 5 bases, V lost 3 bases, and 4 bases had no gene match. There are 16 residues in the CDR3. Germline CDR1 reads SGHVS; CDR2 reads FQNEAQ. This clonotype was detected many times. Its target is not known. The TCR was taken from a man aged 18 to 30 with Graves' ophthalmopathy. Sequences were obtained from blood. The genes are TRBV7-8 and TRBJ2-3, with TRBD2 identical over 14 bases. This chain's CDR3 is CASSFRLAGGLDTQYF. The CDR3 region has the DNA TGTGCCAGCAGCTTCCGACTAGCGGGAGGGTTAGATACGCAGTATTTT.